This T cell receptor beta chain was identified during a study of T cell changes during pregnancy in multiple sclerosis. Data came from immunoSEQ multiplex PCR; TCRdb stores just in-frame clones and leaves some out. The data contain 35,000 to 45,000 clones, more than 85% of them seen just once; the ten biggest clones take up approximately 8.6%. V was clipped by 4 bases and J by 2 bases; unmatched bases: 2. Germline V gene lookup returns CDR1 SGHAT and CDR2 FQNNGV. CDR3 size: 15 residues. The TCR comes from a female donor with multiple sclerosis, enrolled in a pregnancy study. This specimen consisted of CD8+ T cells from peripheral blood mononuclear cells, obtained in the third trimester of pregnancy. The rearrangement links TRBV11-2 to TRBJ2-7, with TRBD2 identical over 13 bases. Written as DNA, the CDR3 is TGTGCCAGCAGCTACACTAGCGGGGGGGCCTACGAGCAGTACTTC. Residues: CASSYTSGGAYEQYF.